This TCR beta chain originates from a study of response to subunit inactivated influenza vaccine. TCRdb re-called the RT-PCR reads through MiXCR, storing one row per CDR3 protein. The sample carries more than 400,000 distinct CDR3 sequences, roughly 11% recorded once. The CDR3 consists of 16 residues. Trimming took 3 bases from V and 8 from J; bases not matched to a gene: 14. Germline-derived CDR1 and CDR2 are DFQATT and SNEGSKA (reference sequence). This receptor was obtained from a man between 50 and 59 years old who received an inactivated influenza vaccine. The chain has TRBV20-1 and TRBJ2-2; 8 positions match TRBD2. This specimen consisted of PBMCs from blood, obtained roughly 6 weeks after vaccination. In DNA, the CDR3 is TGCAGTGCTAGGGGCAGCGGGGGCCACAACTTGGGGGAGCTGTTTTTT. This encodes CSARGSGGHNLGELFF.